The 15 T cell receptor beta chains in this list originate from one sample, sequenced in a study of T-cell reconstitution after alpha-beta-depleted transplantation in children. Library preparation (for TCRbeta) was performed with unique molecular identifiers. TCRdb processed the PCR reads anew with MiXCR; each CDR3 protein has one entry. The top ten clones hold approximately 15% of a sample with 450,000 to 550,000 distinct CDR3 sequences, 10% to 12% of them seen once. The specimen comprised PBMCs, mostly from graft donor cells, sampled 180 days after TCRalphabeta/CD19-depleted stem cell transplant. These receptors were obtained from a female patient aged 2-10 years who had a stem cell transplant for aplastic anemia, so the T cells may come from the graft donor.

In its sample, this clonotype was seen many times. This chain connects TRBV27 to TRBJ1-2; 9 bases match TRBD1. Trimming took 3 bases from V and 4 from J; bases not matched to a gene: 6. Per germline, CDR1 MNHEY and CDR2 SMNVEV (reference sequence). The CDR3 extends over 15 amino acids. The CDR3 sequence is CASSFSRTGAYGYTF. DNA of the CDR3: TGTGCCAGCAGTTTTTCCCGGACAGGGGCCTATGGCTACACCTTC.

This chain links TRBV27 with TRBJ1-3, with D tentatively TRBD1 (6 bases). V was shortened by 2 bases and J by 4 bases, with 9 bases between the two germline ends. The length of the CDR3 is 14 residues. In germline, CDR1 is MNHEY, CDR2 SMNVEV (reference sequence). The CDR3 region is CASSLRDKGNTIYF. CDR3 in DNA: TGTGCCAGCAGTTTACGGGACAAAGGAAACACCATATATTTT.

The CDR3 DNA reads TGTGCCAGCAAGTACAGGCCCCAAGAGACCCAGTACTTC. As protein: CASKYRPQETQYF. The chain links TRBV12-3 or TRBV12-4 to TRBJ2-5, with D perhaps matching TRBD1 (5 bases). The germline V and J ends were trimmed by 7 bases and 1 base, with 10 bases remaining between them. The CDR3 is 13 residues long.

This rearrangement joins TRBV12-5 to TRBJ2-1, with 10 bases aligning to TRBD2. With 0 bases clipped from V and 9 bases from J, the junction kept 8 bases outside the gene matches. Germline V gene data show CDR1 as LGHNT and CDR2 as FRNRAP. This CDR3 comprises 16 residues. For the CDR3, the DNA is TGTGCTAGTGGTTTGGTACCTAGCGGGAGTCTTAGTGAGCAGTTCTTC. Its translation is CASGLVPSGSLSEQFF.

The sample holds a few counts of this clonotype. J is TRBJ2-1 and V is TRBV9; the match to TRBD2 covers 8 bases. The CDR3 covers 15 residues. CDR1 SGDLS and CDR2 YYNGEE come from the germline V gene. J gave up 7 bases and V 6 bases, and 12 bases lay outside the gene matches. In DNA, the CDR3 is TGTGCCAGCACCGAAAGCGGGAGTGTTTTGAATGAGCAGTTCTTC. Protein sequence: CASTESGSVLNEQFF. Full variable domain (missing parts from reference TRBV9 and TRBJ2-1): DSGVTQTPKHLITATGQRVTLRCSPRSGDLSVYWYQQSLDQGLQFLIQYYNGEERAKGNILERFSAQQFPDLHSELNLSSLELGDSALYFCASTESGSVLNEQFFGPGTRLTVL.

V is TRBV5-1 and J is TRBJ2-7; TRBD2 is a possible D gene (6 bases). CDR3 length: 15 amino acids. Germline V gives CDR1 SGHRS, CDR2 YFSETQ. V lost 4 bases, J lost 6 bases, and 20 bases lay in between. The CDR3 DNA follows: TGCGCCAGCAGCCCAGCGGGTATGGGCCCTGGCGAGCAGTACTTC. Translating gives CASSPAGMGPGEQYF.

This clonotype was observed at least ten times. The chain couples TRBV5-1 to TRBJ2-3; no clear D gene. CDR1 SGHRS and CDR2 YFSETQ come from the germline V gene. The length of the CDR3 is 14 residues. Deletions cut 1 base from V and 5 bases from J, with 11 bases between. The chain's CDR3 is CASSLQPGEDTQYF. The CDR3 nucleotides are TGCGCCAGCAGCTTGCAACCAGGAGAAGATACGCAGTATTTT. The full variable domain, in which reference TRBV5-1 and TRBJ2-3 provide the parts outside the CDR3, is KAGVTQTPRYLIKTRGQQVTLSCSPISGHRSVSWYQQTPGQGLQFLFEYFSETQRNKGNFPGRFSGRQFSNSRSEMNVSTLELGDSALYLCASSLQPGEDTQYFGPGTRLTVL.

This clonotype has a handful of counts. V is TRBV20-1 and J is TRBJ2-5; D is undetermined. There are 12 residues in the CDR3. With 3 bases removed from V and 1 base from J, the gap between germline ends came to 6 bases. Germline V CDR1 and CDR2: DFQATT, SNEGSKA (reference sequence). The CDR3 coding sequence is TGCAGTGCTAGGGCCAGCCAAGAGACCCAGTACTTC. The encoded protein is CSARASQETQYF.

This clonotype was seen only a few times. The genes are TRBV27 and TRBJ1-1; no clear D gene. This CDR3 is 15 amino acids long. The germline CDR1 and CDR2 sequences are MNHEY and SMNVEV (reference sequence). V lost 4 bases and J lost 1, with 13 bases in between. This chain's CDR3 is CASSSPRTWNTEAFF. CDR3 nucleotide sequence: TGTGCCAGCAGTTCTCCCCGGACGTGGAACACTGAAGCTTTCTTT.

This clonotype was recorded a few times. In DNA form, the CDR3 reads TGTGCCAGCAGCCGAAACCGGGACAGGGGGCCGGGCTATGGCTACACCTTC. This gives the protein CASSRNRDRGPGYGYTF. The chain couples TRBV7-8 to TRBJ1-2; 12 positions agree with TRBD1. Trimming removed 5 bases from V and 4 bases from J; junction bases left unmatched: 11. This CDR3 has 17 residues. CDR1 SGHVS and CDR2 FQNEAQ come from the germline V gene.

This chain connects TRBV12-3 or TRBV12-4 to TRBJ1-3; D gene unclear. The CDR3 spans 13 residues. The ends were cut back, 5 bases at V and 4 bases at J, with 9 bases in the middle. The CDR3 loop reads CASSRQTGNTIYF. The CDR3 DNA follows: TGTGCCAGCAGTCGCCAGACCGGAAACACCATATATTTT.

This clonotype was detected a few times. The chain carries TRBV12-3 or TRBV12-4 and TRBJ2-5; D might be TRBD2 (6 bases). Trimming shortened V by 4 bases and J by 4 bases, and 10 bases separated the two germline ends. The CDR3 is 13 amino acids. The CDR3 region is CASSWDFSETQYF. In DNA form, the CDR3 reads TGTGCCAGCAGTTGGGACTTCTCAGAGACCCAGTACTTC.

The chain uses TRBV7-9 and TRBJ1-2; TRBD1 is a possible D gene (6 bases). This CDR3 is 14 amino acids long. Trimming removed 5 bases from V and 6 bases from J, with 16 bases in between. Germline assignment: CDR1 SEHNR and CDR2 FQNEAQ (reference sequence). CDR3: CASSPINRVDGYTF. CDR3 DNA sequence: TGTGCCAGCAGCCCGATTAACAGGGTGGATGGCTACACCTTC.

The rearrangement joins TRBV5-6 to TRBJ2-5; 8 nucleotides align to TRBD1. The CDR3 runs 15 residues. Germline V gives CDR1 SGHDT, CDR2 YYEEEE. V lost 0 bases to trimming and J lost 6 bases; unmatched junction nucleotides: 7. The CDR3 is CASSLATGGRKTQYF. In DNA, the CDR3 is TGTGCCAGCAGCTTGGCCACAGGGGGTCGAAAGACCCAGTACTTC.

This clonotype was observed a few times. The gene calls are TRBV28 and TRBJ2-7; the D gene is possibly TRBD1 (6 bases). The CDR3 is made up of 13 amino acids. The germline V gene encodes CDR1 MDHEN and CDR2 SYDVKM. Trimming removed 11 bases at V and 6 bases at J, with 20 bases between. The CDR3 DNA follows: TGTGCCTCCGCCCGACAGGCTTTTGGCGAGCAGTACTTC. Amino acid sequence: CASARQAFGEQYF.